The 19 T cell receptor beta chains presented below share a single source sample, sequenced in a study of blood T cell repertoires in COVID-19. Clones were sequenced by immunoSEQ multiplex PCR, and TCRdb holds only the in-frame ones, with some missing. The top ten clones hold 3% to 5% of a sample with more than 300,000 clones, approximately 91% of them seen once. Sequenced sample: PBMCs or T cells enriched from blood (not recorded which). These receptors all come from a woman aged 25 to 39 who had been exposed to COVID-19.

CDR3 DNA sequence: TGCAGCGTTGAAGATCGGCCTAGGACTGAAGCTTTCTTT. Translating gives CSVEDRPRTEAFF. The chain has TRBV29-1 and TRBJ1-1, with D unresolved. The germline V gene has CDR1 SQVTM and CDR2 ANQGSEA. The CDR3 totals 13 residues. V dropped 0 bases and J dropped 5 bases, with 10 bases sitting between them. Using reference TRBV29-1 and TRBJ1-1 for the parts outside the CDR3, the full variable domain is SAVISQKPSRDICQRGTSLTIQCQVDSQVTMMFWYRQQPGQSLTLIATANQGSEATYESGFVIDKFPISRPNLTFSTLTVSNMSPEDSSIYLCSVEDRPRTEAFFGQGTRLTVV.

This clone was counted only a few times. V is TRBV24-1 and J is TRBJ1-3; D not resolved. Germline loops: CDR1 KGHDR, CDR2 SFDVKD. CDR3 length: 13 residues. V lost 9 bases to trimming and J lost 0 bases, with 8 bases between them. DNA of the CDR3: TGTGCCACCGGGAGTAGCTCTGGAAACACCATATATTTT. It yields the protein CATGSSSGNTIYF.

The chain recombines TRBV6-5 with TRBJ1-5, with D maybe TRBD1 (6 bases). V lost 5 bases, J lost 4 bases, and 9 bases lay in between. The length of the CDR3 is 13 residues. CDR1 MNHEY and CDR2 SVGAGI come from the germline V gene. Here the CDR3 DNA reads TGTGCCAGCAGTATACAGGGAAATCAGCCCCAGCATTTT. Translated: CASSIQGNQPQHF.

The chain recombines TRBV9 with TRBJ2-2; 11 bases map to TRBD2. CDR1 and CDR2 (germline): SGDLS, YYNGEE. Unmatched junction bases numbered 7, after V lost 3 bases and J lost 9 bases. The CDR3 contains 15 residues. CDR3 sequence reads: CASSANSGGARELFF. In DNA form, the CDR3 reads TGTGCCAGCAGCGCAAATAGCGGGGGGGCGCGGGAGCTGTTTTTT. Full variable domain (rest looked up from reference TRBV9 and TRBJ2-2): DSGVTQTPKHLITATGQRVTLRCSPRSGDLSVYWYQQSLDQGLQFLIQYYNGEERAKGNILERFSAQQFPDLHSELNLSSLELGDSALYFCASSANSGGARELFFGEGSRLTVL.

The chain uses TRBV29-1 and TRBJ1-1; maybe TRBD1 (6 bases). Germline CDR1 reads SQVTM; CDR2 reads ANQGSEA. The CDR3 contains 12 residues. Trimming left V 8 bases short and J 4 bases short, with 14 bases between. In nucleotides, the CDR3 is TGCAGCCCCCAGGGGCTGGGCACTGAAGCTTTCTTT. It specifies CSPQGLGTEAFF.

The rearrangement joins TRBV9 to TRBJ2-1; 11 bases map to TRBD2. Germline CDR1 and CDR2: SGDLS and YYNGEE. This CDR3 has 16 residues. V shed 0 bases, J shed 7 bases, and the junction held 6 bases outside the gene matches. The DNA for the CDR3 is TGTGCCAGCAGCGTAGATCCTAGCGGGGGGCCGAATGAGCAGTTCTTC. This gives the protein CASSVDPSGGPNEQFF. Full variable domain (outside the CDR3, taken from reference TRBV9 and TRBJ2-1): DSGVTQTPKHLITATGQRVTLRCSPRSGDLSVYWYQQSLDQGLQFLIQYYNGEERAKGNILERFSAQQFPDLHSELNLSSLELGDSALYFCASSVDPSGGPNEQFFGPGTRLTVL.

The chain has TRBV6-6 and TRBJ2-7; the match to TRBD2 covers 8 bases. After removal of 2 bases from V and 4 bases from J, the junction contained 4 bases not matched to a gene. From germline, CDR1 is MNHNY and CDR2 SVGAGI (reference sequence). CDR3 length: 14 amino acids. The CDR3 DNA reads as TGTGCCAGCAGTTACACTAGCGGCCCTTACGAGCAGTACTTC. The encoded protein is CASSYTSGPYEQYF.

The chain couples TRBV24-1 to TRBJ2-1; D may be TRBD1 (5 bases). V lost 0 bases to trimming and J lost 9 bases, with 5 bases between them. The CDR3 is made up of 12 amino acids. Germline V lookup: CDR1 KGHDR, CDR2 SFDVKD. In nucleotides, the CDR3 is TGTGCCACCAGTGATTTGGGGGCTGAGCAGTTCTTC. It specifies CATSDLGAEQFF.

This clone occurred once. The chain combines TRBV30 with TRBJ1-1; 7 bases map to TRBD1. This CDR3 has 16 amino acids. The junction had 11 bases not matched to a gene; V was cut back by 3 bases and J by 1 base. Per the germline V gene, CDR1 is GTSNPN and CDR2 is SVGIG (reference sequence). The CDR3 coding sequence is TGTGCCTGGAGCCCCCTACTACAGGGGAGGAACACTGAAGCTTTCTTT. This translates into CAWSPLLQGRNTEAFF.

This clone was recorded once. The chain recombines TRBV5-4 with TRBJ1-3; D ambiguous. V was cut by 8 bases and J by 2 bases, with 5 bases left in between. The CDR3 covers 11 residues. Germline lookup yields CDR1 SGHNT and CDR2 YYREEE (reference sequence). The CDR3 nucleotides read TGTGCCAGTTTAGCTGGAAACACCATATATTTT. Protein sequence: CASLAGNTIYF.

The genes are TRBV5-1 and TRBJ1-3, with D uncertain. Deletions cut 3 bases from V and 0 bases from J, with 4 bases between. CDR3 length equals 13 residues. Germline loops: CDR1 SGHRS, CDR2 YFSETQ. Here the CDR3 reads CASSWSSGNTIYF. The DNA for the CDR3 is TGCGCCAGCAGCTGGAGCTCTGGAAACACCATATATTTT.

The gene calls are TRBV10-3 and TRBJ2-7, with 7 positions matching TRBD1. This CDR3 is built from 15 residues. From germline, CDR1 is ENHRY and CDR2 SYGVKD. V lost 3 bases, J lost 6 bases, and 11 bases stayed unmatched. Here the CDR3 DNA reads TGTGCCATCAGTGAAGAGCTTGGGGCAGGGGGCGAGCAGTACTTC. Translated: CAISEELGAGGEQYF.

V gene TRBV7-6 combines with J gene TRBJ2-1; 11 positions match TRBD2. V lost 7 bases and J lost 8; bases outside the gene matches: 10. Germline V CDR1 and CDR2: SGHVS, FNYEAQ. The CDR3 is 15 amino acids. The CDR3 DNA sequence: TGTGCCAGCAAGGGCCGTGCTAGCGGGGGGCATGAGCAGTTCTTC. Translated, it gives CASKGRASGGHEQFF.

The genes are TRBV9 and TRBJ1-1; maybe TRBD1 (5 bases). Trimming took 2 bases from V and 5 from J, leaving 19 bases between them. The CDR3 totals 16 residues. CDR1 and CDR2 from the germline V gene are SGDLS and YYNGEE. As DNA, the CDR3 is TGTGCCAGCAGCGTCCATCAAGTGGGGGGGAGGACTGAAGCTTTCTTT. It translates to CASSVHQVGGRTEAFF.

Written as DNA, the CDR3 is TGTGCCAGCAGCTTAGGACAGGATGGAAACACCATATATTTT. It specifies CASSLGQDGNTIYF. V usage is TRBV11-3 and J usage is TRBJ1-3; TRBD1 might be the D (6 bases). The V and J ends lost 1 base and 3 bases respectively, with 7 bases between them. Germline-derived CDR1 and CDR2 are SGHNT and YENEEA. The CDR3 extends over 14 amino acids.

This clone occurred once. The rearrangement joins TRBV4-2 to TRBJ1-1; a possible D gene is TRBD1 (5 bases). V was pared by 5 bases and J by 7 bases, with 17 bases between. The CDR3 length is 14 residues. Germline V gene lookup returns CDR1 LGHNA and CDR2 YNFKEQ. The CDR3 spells CASSSQTVRNEAFF. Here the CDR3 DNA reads TGTGCCAGCAGCAGCCAGACAGTACGTAATGAAGCTTTCTTT.

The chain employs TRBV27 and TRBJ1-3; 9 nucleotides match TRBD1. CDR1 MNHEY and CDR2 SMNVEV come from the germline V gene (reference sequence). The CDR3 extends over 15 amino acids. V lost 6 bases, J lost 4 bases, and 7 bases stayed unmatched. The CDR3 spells CASRPNRGLGNTIYF. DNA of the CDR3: TGTGCCAGCAGACCCAACAGGGGGCTCGGAAACACCATATATTTT.

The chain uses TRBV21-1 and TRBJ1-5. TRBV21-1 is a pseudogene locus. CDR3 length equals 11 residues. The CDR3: CASSGTGPQHF. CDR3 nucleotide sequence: TGTGCCAGCAGTGGGACTGGGCCCCAGCATTTT.

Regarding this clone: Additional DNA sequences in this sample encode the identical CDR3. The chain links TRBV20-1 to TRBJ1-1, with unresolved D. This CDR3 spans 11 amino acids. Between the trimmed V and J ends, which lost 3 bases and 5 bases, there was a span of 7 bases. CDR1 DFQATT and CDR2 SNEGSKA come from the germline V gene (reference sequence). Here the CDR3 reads CSASGGTEAFF. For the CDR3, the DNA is TGCAGTGCTAGCGGCGGGACTGAAGCTTTCTTT.